One TCR beta chain is described in this entry. Its antigen remains undetermined. One junction end does not reproduce the germline sequence, and a read error may be involved. The CDR3 spans 16 residues, from the cysteine through the phenylalanine. CDR3 DNA is the only sequence kept; it has 48 bases, read in frame from the first base. Looking up the germline V gene yields CDR1 MNHNS and CDR2 SASEGT. This entry is derived from a study of tumor-infiltrating lymphocytes in primary liver carcinoma (dated 2017 in TCRdb). As for the study more broadly: The five patients, three men and two women aged 30 to 69 years, had hepatocellular carcinoma (four) or combined HCC and intrahepatic cholangiocarcinoma (one). The five patients had tumors staged T1-T3 N0M0, with maximum diameters ranging from about 4 to 11 cm. Each sample produced roughly 3.5 to 7.13 million productive TCRbeta reads, and read depth showed no significant difference between tissue types. The study combined TCRbeta repertoire sequencing, expression microarrays and whole-exome sequencing across five regions of each liver tumor, with adjacent normal tissue and blood. A total of about 35 specimens from 5 patients, comprising about 25 tumor regions, 5 adjacent noncancerous liver tissues and 5 peripheral blood samples, were covered by TCRbeta repertoire sequencing. The roughly 27 tumor region samples were profiled with Agilent mRNA microarrays so that TCRbeta repertoire diversity could be related to the local molecular phenotype. Reproducibility between technical replicate repertoires was high, with correlation coefficients above 0.98 and mean shared-clone rates roughly 0.86.

Using a constant-region primer and ProtoScript II reverse transcriptase, TCRbeta-specific cDNA was reverse-transcribed from roughly 500 ng total RNA. Three nested multiplex PCR rounds, following a slightly modified ARM-PCR procedure, were used to build the TCRbeta libraries. Each of the first two PCR rounds ran for about 10 cycles and used multiplex TRBV1-TRBV30 forward primers together with a Cbeta reverse primer. A final 25-cycle PCR with Deep VentR polymerase added sample barcodes and Illumina adapters. Before sequencing, amplicons between 200 and 500 bp were purified from gel using a QIAquick gel extraction kit. An Illumina HiSeq 2500 was used to sequence the TCRbeta amplicons with 250-bp paired-end reads. In the source study's methods: To recover full CDR3 sequences, reads were quality-trimmed using Trimmomatic v0.33 and paired reads were then merged using FLASH v1.2.11. V, D and J germline segments were assigned to the rearranged TCRbeta sequences by MiGEC v1.2.1b. Clonotype statistics and Shannon-Wiener diversity indices were computed with VDJtools v1.0.0. To reduce sampling bias, subsequent analyses other than the diversity analysis used only the 250 most abundant clonotypes in each sample. TCRdb applied fastp at Q25 and MiXCR to the public reads, then kept only in-frame beta chains. Rows matching on CDR3 protein sequence are summarized as one entry with the most common DNA and genes. V and J calls and clone size were set by TCRdb, not the authors. Present in this sample are under 200,000 distinct CDR3 sequences, approximately 80% of which were seen just once. 15% to 20% of the sample goes to the ten largest clones.

Without any cell sorting, total RNA and DNA were co-extracted from roughly 20-30 mg of bulk tissue using the AllPrep DNA/RNA mini kit. Roughly five patients with histopathologically diagnosed primary liver carcinoma underwent surgical resection in China between late 2015 and early 2016. Chronic HBV infection was present in the patients, and the patients were treatment-naive at sampling. Each tumor was sampled at five spatially separated regions: the superior, inferior, left-lateral and right-lateral poles and the tumor centre. Histology showed that every tumor sample contained more than 85% viable tumor cells. Pieces of fresh tumor and adjacent tissue were cut in half, with one half kept in RNAlater at -80 degrees C and the other half sent for histology. What the work shows at the level of the full study, not this receptor alone: Only 4 or 5 patients were included in the study, and the authors note that the findings should be validated in a larger study. Just about 8-24% of top clones turned up in all five regions of a tumor, which suggests spatial heterogeneity among tumor-infiltrating T cells. Bulk unsorted samples precluded comparing CD4+ and CD8+ T cell repertoires. Only the TCR beta chain was sequenced, which likely underestimates true repertoire diversity because unpaired alpha chains were not captured. Pairs of tumor regions showed greater repertoire overlap (mean roughly 35%) than tumor-adjacent pairs (roughly 17%) or tumor-blood pairs (roughly 14%), which is consistent with antigen-driven expansion. A significantly larger repertoire fraction was made up by the top 250 clones in tumors than in blood (p = 0.039).

The sequence is built from TRBV6-1 and TRBJ2-3, and TRBD2 matches 9 of the central bases. Material for sequencing was tumor tissue from primary liver carcinoma. The origin of this receptor is a middle-aged man with primary liver carcinoma and hepatitis B virus infection. The DNA reads as follows: TGTGCCAGCACTCAACGACGGGGACTAGCACACGGCACGCTGTATTTT. Its protein reads: CASTQRRGLAHGTLYF.